This record looks at one TCR beta chain sequence and its context. V shed 3 bases and J 7 bases; nucleotides not matched to a gene: 6. There are 15 residues in the CDR3. The germline V gene encodes CDR1 SGHRS and CDR2 YFSETQ. A J-beta primer mix and a sample-barcoded 5' primer were used in a second PCR of about 7 to 12 cycles. TCRdb fed the 5' RACE reads into MiXCR, producing one record per CDR3 protein. The sample has around 1,900,000 distinct CDR3 sequences, 35% to 50% seen once. Investigators took about 10 milliliters of peripheral blood from every donor. The sample comes from a study of blood T cells in healthy people across ages.

This rearrangement joins TRBV5-1 to TRBJ1-6; the match to TRBD1 covers 8 bases. Sequencing was performed on blood. This clonotype was obtained from a human donor in good health. The CDR3 region is CASSSGQGENSPLHF. The DNA for the CDR3 is TGCGCCAGCAGCTCAGGACAGGGCGAGAATTCACCCCTCCACTTT.